The rows below give T cell receptor beta chains drawn from one sample of a study of CD8 T cells in Susac syndrome. TCRdb processed the immunoSEQ multiplex PCR reads anew with MiXCR; each CDR3 protein has one entry. Of about 140,000 distinct CDR3 sequences in the sample, just under 95% are singletons; the top ten hold approximately 0.17%. Sequencing input: CD8+ T cells from PBMCs. The receptor set was obtained from a human donor with Susac syndrome. CDR3s include the opening cysteine and the closing phenylalanine or tryptophan. Fields, in order: V gene, clone size, J gene, CDR3 length, D gene, CDR3 protein, CDR3 DNA. The D gene is left open where the match is weak. Expanded clones are given a class, and other clones once, few, many or no size at all.

V gene: TRBV4-1
clone size: .
J gene: TRBJ2-1
CDR3 length: 14
D gene: .
CDR3 protein: CASSFQGTYNEQFF
CDR3 DNA: TGCGCCAGCAGCTTCCAGGGTACCTACAATGAGCAGTTCTTC

V gene: TRBV7-2
clone size: .
J gene: TRBJ2-1
CDR3 length: 12
D gene: .
CDR3 protein: CASSPLHNEQFF
CDR3 DNA: TGTGCCAGCAGCCCACTACACAATGAGCAGTTCTTC

V gene: TRBV6-5
clone size: .
J gene: TRBJ2-2
CDR3 length: 14
D gene: TRBD1
CDR3 protein: CASSFRGPSGELFF
CDR3 DNA: TGTGCCAGCAGTTTCAGGGGGCCCTCCGGGGAGCTGTTTTTT

V gene: TRBV5-1
clone size: .
J gene: TRBJ1-1
CDR3 length: 15
D gene: TRBD1
CDR3 protein: CASSSGTVENTEAFF
CDR3 DNA: TGCGCCAGCAGCTCCGGGACAGTTGAAAACACTGAAGCTTTCTTT

V gene: TRBV13
clone size: .
J gene: TRBJ2-3
CDR3 length: 15
D gene: TRBD2
CDR3 protein: CASSPLAGERDTQYF
CDR3 DNA: TGTGCCAGCAGCCCTCTAGCGGGAGAGCGAGATACGCAGTATTTT

V gene: TRBV9
clone size: .
J gene: TRBJ2-5
CDR3 length: 18
D gene: .
CDR3 protein: CASSVDEQGRNPQETQYF
CDR3 DNA: TGTGCCAGCAGCGTAGATGAGCAGGGGCGAAATCCACAAGAGACCCAGTACTTC

V gene: TRBV29-1
clone size: .
J gene: TRBJ2-1
CDR3 length: 15
D gene: .
CDR3 protein: CSASGAISSYNEQFF
CDR3 DNA: TGCAGCGCCTCAGGGGCTATAAGCTCCTACAATGAGCAGTTCTTC

V gene: TRBV5-6
clone size: .
J gene: TRBJ1-3
CDR3 length: 16
D gene: TRBD1
CDR3 protein: CASSFGTGISGNTIYF
CDR3 DNA: TGTGCCAGCAGCTTCGGGACAGGGATCTCCGGAAACACCATATATTTT

V gene: TRBV5-1
clone size: .
J gene: TRBJ2-1
CDR3 length: 14
D gene: TRBD1
CDR3 protein: CASSSDRGDNEQFF
CDR3 DNA: TGCGCCAGCAGCTCGGACAGGGGAGACAATGAGCAGTTCTTC

V gene: TRBV7-8
clone size: .
J gene: TRBJ1-2
CDR3 length: 15
D gene: TRBD1
CDR3 protein: CASSFFPGQGYGYTF
CDR3 DNA: TGTGCCAGCAGCTTCTTCCCGGGACAGGGGTATGGCTACACCTTC

V gene: TRBV25-1
clone size: .
J gene: TRBJ2-7
CDR3 length: 13
D gene: .
CDR3 protein: CASIGTEFYEQYF
CDR3 DNA: TGTGCCAGCATCGGGACCGAGTTCTACGAGCAGTACTTC

V gene: TRBV10-3
clone size: .
J gene: TRBJ2-1
CDR3 length: 15
D gene: TRBD2
CDR3 protein: CAISPGLAGDNEQFF
CDR3 DNA: TGTGCCATCAGCCCGGGACTAGCGGGAGACAATGAGCAGTTCTTC

V gene: TRBV7-9
clone size: .
J gene: TRBJ2-1
CDR3 length: 12
D gene: TRBD2
CDR3 protein: CASSLSGGEQFF
CDR3 DNA: TGTGCCAGCAGCCTTAGCGGGGGTGAGCAGTTCTTC

V gene: TRBV6-1
clone size: .
J gene: TRBJ2-5
CDR3 length: 16
D gene: TRBD2
CDR3 protein: CASSLTSGPYQETQYF
CDR3 DNA: TGTGCCAGCAGCCTAACTAGCGGGCCGTACCAAGAGACCCAGTACTTC

V gene: TRBV20-1
clone size: .
J gene: TRBJ2-1
CDR3 length: 15
D gene: .
CDR3 protein: CSASAEGSSYNEQFF
CDR3 DNA: TGCAGTGCTTCCGCCGAAGGGAGCTCCTACAATGAGCAGTTCTTC

V gene: TRBV7-6
clone size: .
J gene: TRBJ2-6
CDR3 length: 15
D gene: .
CDR3 protein: CASSPGRAGANVLTF
CDR3 DNA: TGTGCCAGCAGCCCGGGCCGCGCCGGGGCCAACGTCCTGACTTTC

V gene: TRBV7-9
clone size: once
J gene: TRBJ2-3
CDR3 length: 13
D gene: TRBD1
CDR3 protein: CASSGQGAGTQYF
CDR3 DNA: TGTGCCAGCAGCGGACAGGGGGCAGGTACGCAGTATTTT

V gene: TRBV20-1
clone size: few
J gene: TRBJ1-1
CDR3 length: 13
D gene: .
CDR3 protein: CSARGGLNTEAFF
CDR3 DNA: TGCAGTGCTAGAGGGGGGTTGAACACTGAAGCTTTCTTT

V gene: TRBV18
clone size: once
J gene: TRBJ1-4
CDR3 length: 15
D gene: .
CDR3 protein: CASSPSGRDYEKLFF
CDR3 DNA: TGTGCCAGCTCACCTTCGGGGCGAGACTATGAAAAACTGTTTTTT

V gene: TRBV27
clone size: .
J gene: TRBJ1-2
CDR3 length: 13
D gene: .
CDR3 protein: CASSSTLYYGYTF
CDR3 DNA: TGTGCCAGCAGTTCGACACTTTACTATGGCTACACCTTC

V gene: TRBV7-9
clone size: .
J gene: TRBJ2-7
CDR3 length: 14
D gene: .
CDR3 protein: CASSFEGLSYEQYF
CDR3 DNA: TGTGCCAGCAGCTTCGAAGGATTGTCCTACGAGCAGTACTTC

V gene: TRBV19
clone size: few
J gene: TRBJ1-1
CDR3 length: 11
D gene: .
CDR3 protein: CASSVGSEAFF
CDR3 DNA: TGTGCCAGTAGTGTCGGGTCTGAAGCTTTCTTT

V gene: TRBV27
clone size: .
J gene: TRBJ2-5
CDR3 length: 16
D gene: TRBD2
CDR3 protein: CASSPGTSGDQETQYF
CDR3 DNA: TGTGCCAGCAGTCCGGGGACTAGCGGCGACCAAGAGACCCAGTACTTC

V gene: TRBV21-1
clone size: .
J gene: TRBJ2-1
CDR3 length: 11
D gene: .
CDR3 protein: CASSKKGEQFF
CDR3 DNA: TGTGCCAGCAGCAAAAAGGGTGAGCAGTTCTTC

V gene: TRBV7-9
clone size: .
J gene: TRBJ2-5
CDR3 length: 16
D gene: TRBD2
CDR3 protein: CASSSETSGRGETQYF
CDR3 DNA: TGTGCCAGCAGCTCCGAGACTAGCGGGAGAGGAGAGACCCAGTACTTC

V gene: TRBV30
clone size: .
J gene: TRBJ2-2
CDR3 length: 13
D gene: .
CDR3 protein: CAWSTGLSGELFF
CDR3 DNA: TGTGCCTGGAGTACAGGGCTCTCCGGGGAGCTGTTTTTT

V gene: TRBV7-8
clone size: .
J gene: TRBJ1-5
CDR3 length: 13
D gene: .
CDR3 protein: CASSSQSNQPQHF
CDR3 DNA: TGTGCCAGCAGCTCGCAGAGCAATCAGCCCCAGCATTTT

V gene: TRBV27
clone size: .
J gene: TRBJ1-2
CDR3 length: 15
D gene: TRBD1
CDR3 protein: CASSSGTGANYGYTF
CDR3 DNA: TGTGCCAGCAGTTCCGGGACAGGCGCTAACTATGGCTACACCTTC

V gene: TRBV9
clone size: .
J gene: TRBJ2-1
CDR3 length: 12
D gene: .
CDR3 protein: CASSVTNNEQFF
CDR3 DNA: TGTGCCAGCAGCGTAACTAACAATGAGCAGTTCTTC

V gene: TRBV3-1
clone size: .
J gene: TRBJ2-7
CDR3 length: 15
D gene: TRBD1
CDR3 protein: CASSPDRGPWYEQYF
CDR3 DNA: TGTGCCAGCAGCCCCGACAGGGGGCCATGGTACGAGCAGTACTTC

V gene: TRBV30
clone size: .
J gene: TRBJ2-2
CDR3 length: 18
D gene: .
CDR3 protein: CAWSGRWLHVSNTGELFF
CDR3 DNA: TGTGCCTGGAGTGGCCGGTGGCTCCACGTTTCGAACACCGGGGAGCTGTTTTTT

V gene: TRBV11-2
clone size: .
J gene: TRBJ2-3
CDR3 length: 22
D gene: .
CDR3 protein: CASSEWTGNEIGQAGPTDTQYF
CDR3 DNA: TGTGCCAGCAGCGAATGGACGGGCAACGAGATCGGCCAAGCAGGTCCCACAGATACGCAGTATTTT

V gene: TRBV27
clone size: .
J gene: TRBJ2-7
CDR3 length: 16
D gene: TRBD1
CDR3 protein: CASSLDGTGVTYEQYF
CDR3 DNA: TGTGCCAGCAGTTTGGACGGGACAGGGGTGACCTACGAGCAGTACTTC

V gene: TRBV4-2
clone size: .
J gene: TRBJ2-2
CDR3 length: 18
D gene: TRBD2
CDR3 protein: CASESPRPGLAAPGELFF
CDR3 DNA: TGTGCCAGCGAATCACCCCGCCCGGGACTAGCTGCCCCCGGGGAGCTGTTTTTT

V gene: TRBV24-1
clone size: .
J gene: TRBJ2-2
CDR3 length: 17
D gene: TRBD1
CDR3 protein: CATSDLVPGQKYEELFF
CDR3 DNA: TGTGCCACCAGTGATTTGGTCCCGGGACAGAAGTATGAGGAGCTGTTTTTT

V gene: TRBV20-1
clone size: .
J gene: TRBJ2-7
CDR3 length: 12
D gene: .
CDR3 protein: CSARRNFREQYF
CDR3 DNA: TGCAGTGCCCGCCGAAACTTCCGCGAGCAGTACTTC

V gene: TRBV13
clone size: .
J gene: TRBJ1-2
CDR3 length: 16
D gene: .
CDR3 protein: CASSTTGTDTNYGYTF
CDR3 DNA: TGTGCCAGCAGCACGACCGGGACGGATACTAACTATGGCTACACCTTC

V gene: TRBV5-5
clone size: .
J gene: TRBJ2-3
CDR3 length: 15
D gene: TRBD1
CDR3 protein: CASSLTGEWADTQYF
CDR3 DNA: TGTGCCAGCAGCTTGACAGGGGAGTGGGCAGATACGCAGTATTTT

V gene: TRBV27
clone size: .
J gene: TRBJ2-7
CDR3 length: 14
D gene: .
CDR3 protein: CASSGGQNSYEQYF
CDR3 DNA: TGTGCCAGCAGCGGGGGACAGAACTCCTACGAGCAGTACTTC

V gene: TRBV12-3/TRBV12-4
clone size: .
J gene: TRBJ1-2
CDR3 length: 14
D gene: TRBD1
CDR3 protein: CASSLGTDHYGYTF
CDR3 DNA: TGTGCCAGCAGTTTGGGGACAGACCACTATGGCTACACCTTC

V gene: TRBV9
clone size: .
J gene: TRBJ2-3
CDR3 length: 14
D gene: .
CDR3 protein: CASSPWISTDTQYF
CDR3 DNA: TGTGCCAGCAGCCCTTGGATTAGCACAGATACGCAGTATTTT

V gene: TRBV2
clone size: .
J gene: TRBJ1-5
CDR3 length: 16
D gene: .
CDR3 protein: CASSERGISANQPQHF
CDR3 DNA: TGTGCCAGCAGTGAAAGAGGGATTTCTGCCAATCAGCCCCAGCATTTT